Detailed here is one T cell receptor beta chain. This specimen comes from a study of blood T cell repertoires in COVID-19. Overall study context: COVID-19 samples, acute and convalescent, were from the United States, Italy and Spain. PBMCs, B-cell-depleted T cells, or T cells provided the cDNA or gDNA that made up the material.

As processed by the authors: Nucleated cell number was recorded as an estimate derived from reference gene primer amplification. Libraries were prepared by immunoSEQ multiplex PCR; TCRdb keeps only in-frame clonotypes and omits some of them. V and J calls and clone size come straight from that table; D and trimming were deduced from the DNA. The data contain about 240,000 clones, about four fifths of them singletons. The junction had 0 bases not matched to a gene; V was cut back by 4 bases and J by 5 bases. This CDR3 is built from 14 residues. Germline CDR1 LGHDT, CDR2 YNNKEL (reference sequence). This receptor was obtained from a woman under 30 with acute or convalescent COVID-19. Sequences were obtained from peripheral blood. The chain uses TRBV3-1 (or the pseudogene TRBV3-2) and TRBJ2-2; 11 bases line up with TRBD1. CDR3 nucleotides: TGTGCCAGCAGCCGGGACAGGGGGACCGGGGAGCTGTTTTTT. The encoded protein is CASSRDRGTGELFF.